The 2 T cell receptor beta chains below all came from one sample that was sequenced in a study of identical twins. TCRdb reanalysed the 5' RACE reads using MiXCR and keeps one entry per CDR3 protein. Of roughly 570,000 distinct CDR3 sequences listed, roughly 9.5% were seen once; the top ten hold around 3.2%. A further study also used this sample, focusing on yellow fever vaccine responses in identical twins.

The sample was PBMCs. These receptors were obtained from a woman between 18 and 29 years old in good health.

This clonotype was recorded many times. The V gene is TRBV7-9, the J gene TRBJ1-2; D remains ambiguous. Germline assignment: CDR1 SEHNR and CDR2 FQNEAQ (reference sequence). V gave up 2 bases and J gave up 7 bases, with 17 bases separating them. The CDR3 consists of 15 residues. CDR3 nucleotide sequence: TGTGCCAGCAGCTTAAGTCAGGCGAGAGTAGGTGGCTACACCTTC. It codes for CASSLSQARVGGYTF.

The chain uses TRBV5-6 and TRBJ2-7, with TRBD2 matching over 10 bases. The CDR3 totals 15 residues. The germline CDR1 and CDR2 sequences are SGHDT and YYEEEE. The trim removed 4 bases at V and 1 base at J, leaving 5 bases unmatched. The CDR3 loop reads CASSLLSGRSYEQYF. The CDR3 nucleotides are TGTGCCAGCAGCCTTCTTAGCGGGAGGTCCTACGAGCAGTACTTC.